This is a list of T cell receptor beta chains from one sample in a study of cytomegalovirus exposure and HLA in healthy donors. Sequencing was performed with immunoSEQ multiplex PCR; in TCRdb, only in-frame clones are kept and a portion is missing. This table holds 150,000 to 200,000 clones, over 75% found once. Material: PBMCs. The source is a woman aged 30 to 39 in good health and CMV-seronegative. The CDR3 runs from the conserved cysteine through the conserved F or W.

V gene	J gene	CDR3 protein
TRBV30	TRBJ1-2	CAWVRGGAGNYGYTF
TRBV4-1	TRBJ2-7	CASSQDPANSYEQYF
TRBV7-9	TRBJ1-4	CASSFSGPTNEKLFF
TRBV5-1	TRBJ2-1	CASSFGLALGDEQFF
TRBV18	TRBJ1-2	CASSPGQDYYGYTF
TRBV10-3	TRBJ2-1	CAISVGQVSSYNEQFF
TRBV29-1	TRBJ1-1	CSTTGPQTMNTEAFF
TRBV21-1	TRBJ1-6	CASSRGESSYNSPLHF
TRBV7-2	TRBJ2-3	CASSRKRGGQRTDTQYF
TRBV5-1	TRBJ1-1	CASSLPGLDTEAFF
TRBV27	TRBJ1-1	CASSLSGGEAFF
TRBV7-3	TRBJ2-5	CASSLTGGEGETQYF
TRBV5-1	TRBJ2-5	CASYGTGGETQYF
TRBV30	TRBJ1-2	CAWSARQYGYTF
TRBV18	TRBJ2-3	CASSPGTTDTQYF
TRBV6-6	TRBJ1-5	CASSSGQHQPQHF
TRBV7-2	TRBJ1-2	CASSLARVVGYTF
TRBV6-5	TRBJ1-3	CASRSGQLSGNTIYF
TRBV14	TRBJ1-1	CASSQQRNTEAFF
TRBV5-1	TRBJ2-2	CASSRDTANTGELFF
TRBV7-6	TRBJ1-4	CASSLGGVAPNEKLFF
TRBV23-1	TRBJ1-1	CASPGERVAAFF
TRBV18	TRBJ2-7	CASSGRQGMGSYEQYF
TRBV19	TRBJ1-6	CASSNRQPTSPLHF
TRBV20-1	TRBJ1-2	CSARVEAGYTF
TRBV11-3	TRBJ2-2	CASSPLRTGFRAGELFF
TRBV6-1	TRBJ1-2	CASNTGAAGGFGYTF
TRBV6-5	TRBJ1-4	CASSYGGVNEKLFF
TRBV5-1	TRBJ2-5	CASSSSGTGPRETQYF
TRBV10-3	TRBJ1-1	CAISGPGRNTEAFF
TRBV21-1	TRBJ2-3	CASSKGSRCTDTQYF
TRBV1	TRBJ2-1	CTSSQAPSGAGVNEQFF
TRBV30	TRBJ2-1	CAWMGLSGEQFF
TRBV7-9	TRBJ2-1	CASSWGTGSYNEQFF
TRBV4-1	TRBJ2-7	CASSQDRAAGGILYEQYF
TRBV5-6	TRBJ2-1	CASSPLDGTGYNEQFF
TRBV30	TRBJ1-1	CAWSPPDRTNTEAFF
TRBV7-2	TRBJ1-2	CASSPQVTGLFGYTF
TRBV16	TRBJ2-1	CASSPLLANDNEQFF
TRBV6-6	TRBJ2-6	CASGSRVSSGANVLTF
TRBV5-1	TRBJ1-2	CASSLEGGENYGYTF
TRBV19	TRBJ1-1	CASSIAGVVLNTEAFF
TRBV6-5	TRBJ2-5	CASSSPDRGQETQYF
TRBV27	TRBJ2-5	CASSLWAGERGETQYF
TRBV27	TRBJ1-2	CASSLDRGNYGYTF
TRBV11-1	TRBJ2-1	CASSLGRNNEQFF
TRBV5-6	TRBJ2-5	CASTPWTSGDQETQYF
TRBV9	TRBJ2-6	CASSPPTSGASGANVLTF
TRBV18	TRBJ1-2	CASSPTRDSDGYTF
TRBV5-6	TRBJ1-5	CASSPRDGNNQPQHF
TRBV1	TRBJ1-2	CTSSQVRGGYGYTF
TRBV2	TRBJ1-1	CASSWAQLGTEAFF
TRBV4-1	TRBJ2-7	CASSPGDNSYEQYF